This T cell receptor beta chain was identified during a study of T cell repertoires in cytomegalovirus infection. General observations from the study: The ex vivo response showed dominance by HLA-C-restricted CMV-specific TCR beta clonotypes.

Trimming cost V 5 bases and J 0 bases, with 13 bases left between them. The CDR3 consists of 15 residues. Germline loops: CDR1 LNHDA, CDR2 SQIVND (reference sequence). To note about this clonotype: The antigen remains undetermined.

TCRdb reprocessed the reads with MiXCR, giving one entry per CDR3 protein. The data contain about 500,000 distinct CDR3 sequences, 33% of them singletons. The sequencing used cultured PBMCs, collected from culture after CMV antigen stimulation. The receptor was isolated from a human donor in good health (CMV status not recorded). Some clones in this sample may be carry-over from other donors' samples. The chain links TRBV19 to TRBJ1-1; no definite D call. This chain's CDR3 is CASSVARSMNTEAFF. CDR3 DNA sequence: TGTGCCAGTAGTGTCGCTCGGTCCATGAACACTGAAGCTTTCTTT. The whole variable domain, filled in from reference TRBV19 and TRBJ1-1, reads DGGITQSPKYLFRKEGQNVTLSCEQNLNHDAMYWYRQDPGQGLRLIYYSQIVNDFQKGDIAEGYSVSREKKESFPLTVTSAQKNPTAFYLCASSVARSMNTEAFFGQGTRLTVV.